This is a list of T cell receptor beta chains from one sample in a study of identical twins. TCRdb re-derived calls from the 5' RACE reads in MiXCR, one entry per CDR3 protein. Of some 690,000 distinct CDR3 sequences listed, less than 25% are singletons. These data also featured in a second study, about T cells expressing NK-cell markers.

The material sequenced was PBMCs. These receptors were taken from a woman aged 18-35 years in good health. The CDR3 runs from the conserved cysteine through the conserved F or W. Each record gives: J gene, V gene, clone size, D gene, CDR3 protein, CDR3 DNA. A D gene is named only where the DNA matches it firmly. Clone size is stated in some rows and not others, as once, few, many or a class when expanded.

>TRBJ2-1|TRBV12-3/TRBV12-4|-|-
CASSSRHGVLVNNEQFF
TGTGCCAGCAGTTCCCGCCACGGTGTGCTAGTAAACAATGAGCAGTTCTTC
>TRBJ2-2|TRBV7-9|few|-
CASSWLSSRDTGELFF
TGTGCCAGCAGCTGGCTTTCAAGTAGGGACACCGGGGAGCTGTTTTTT
>TRBJ2-3|TRBV21-1|once|-
CASSGKRELRTDTQYF
TGTGCCAGCAGTGGAAAGCGGGAGCTAAGGACAGATACGCAGTATTTT
>TRBJ2-7|TRBV20-1|few|TRBD2
CSARAASGRGYEQYF
TGCAGTGCTAGAGCGGCTAGCGGGAGAGGTTACGAGCAGTACTTC
>TRBJ2-2|TRBV20-1|-|TRBD2
CSARGLAGVPGELFF
TGCAGTGCTAGAGGACTAGCGGGAGTCCCCGGGGAGCTGTTTTTT
>TRBJ2-2|TRBV7-3|few|-
CASSPGLLTGELFF
TGTGCCAGCAGCCCGGGACTCCTCACCGGGGAGCTGTTTTTT
>TRBJ1-2|TRBV20-1|few|TRBD1
CSARDGTGGLGYGYTF
TGCAGTGCTAGAGATGGGACAGGGGGCTTGGGATATGGCTACACCTTC
>TRBJ2-7|TRBV4-1|many|-
CASSQGISDSSYEQYF
TGCGCCAGCAGCCAAGGGATCTCGGACAGTTCCTACGAGCAGTACTTC
>TRBJ2-1|TRBV6-1|-|TRBD2
CASSDLMSGAEQFF
TGTGCCAGCAGTGACTTGATGAGCGGGGCTGAGCAGTTCTTC
>TRBJ2-1|TRBV27|-|TRBD2
CASLPGTSGYNEQFF
TGTGCCAGTCTCCCCGGGACTAGCGGATACAATGAGCAGTTCTTC
>TRBJ2-7|TRBV6-1|-|-
CASSLARGPLYEQYF
TGTGCCAGCAGTCTGGCCCGGGGCCCACTCTACGAGCAGTACTTC
>TRBJ2-7|TRBV18|-|TRBD2
CASSPFGSGRAGVSEQYF
TGTGCCAGCTCACCATTTGGTAGCGGGAGGGCCGGGGTGTCCGAGCAGTACTTC
>TRBJ1-5|TRBV12-3/TRBV12-4|many|-
CASSPFDREANQPQHF
TGTGCCAGCAGTCCCTTCGACAGAGAGGCCAATCAGCCCCAGCATTTT
>TRBJ2-7|TRBV20-1|few|-
CSARSTAGLYEQYF
TGCAGTGCTAGGTCGACGGCAGGTCTCTACGAGCAGTACTTC
>TRBJ2-3|TRBV20-1|-|TRBD2
CSAIDSGRITDTQYF
TGCAGTGCTATAGATAGCGGGAGGATCACAGATACGCAGTATTTT
>TRBJ1-5|TRBV7-8|-|-
CASSRTDTDQPQHF
TGTGCCAGCAGCCGTACGGACACCGATCAGCCCCAGCATTTT
>TRBJ2-7|TRBV20-1|-|-
CSAAGPSYNEQYF
TGCAGTGCTGCCGGTCCCAGCTACAATGAGCAGTACTTC
>TRBJ2-1|TRBV5-1|-|TRBD1
CASSLDAGGSYNEQFF
TGCGCCAGCAGCTTGGATGCAGGGGGCTCCTACAATGAGCAGTTCTTC
>TRBJ2-5|TRBV15|-|-
CATSRDRGVGETQYF
TGTGCCACCAGCAGAGATCGAGGCGTGGGGGAGACCCAGTACTTC
>TRBJ2-7|TRBV10-3|few|-
CAITSPSAYEQYF
TGTGCCATAACTAGCCCCAGTGCCTACGAGCAGTACTTC
>TRBJ1-2|TRBV25-1|few|-
CASSEGYTGYNYGYTF
TGTGCCAGCAGTGAAGGATATACAGGGTACAACTATGGCTACACCTTC
>TRBJ2-1|TRBV12-3/TRBV12-4|-|TRBD1
CASNSRDRGYNEQFF
TGTGCCAGCAACTCCCGGGACAGGGGTTACAATGAGCAGTTCTTC
>TRBJ2-7|TRBV6-1|few|-
CASSQGPGSSEQYF
TGTGCCAGCAGCCAGGGGCCAGGCTCCTCCGAGCAGTACTTC
>TRBJ2-3|TRBV5-1|-|-
CASSLESSTDTQYF
TGCGCCAGCAGCTTGGAATCTAGCACAGATACGCAGTATTTT
>TRBJ2-5|TRBV5-1|-|-
CASSWRTGFQETQYF
TGCGCCAGCAGCTGGCGAACAGGGTTTCAAGAGACCCAGTACTTC
>TRBJ2-1|TRBV27|-|-
CASSLSRTAYNEQFF
TGTGCCAGCAGTTTATCGAGGACAGCCTACAATGAGCAGTTCTTC
>TRBJ2-1|TRBV7-8|-|-
CASTNLNGSGDNEQFF
TGTGCCAGCACCAACCTTAACGGGAGTGGCGACAATGAGCAGTTCTTC
>TRBJ2-5|TRBV29-1|few|TRBD2
CSVRGLAGGLGETQYF
TGCAGCGTGAGGGGACTAGCGGGAGGGCTGGGAGAGACCCAGTACTTC
>TRBJ2-7|TRBV6-1|-|-
CASSERDPGEQYF
TGTGCCAGCAGTGAAAGGGACCCCGGCGAGCAGTACTTC
>TRBJ2-7|TRBV5-1|-|-
CASRGSSEQYF
TGCGCCAGCAGGGGATCCTCCGAGCAGTACTTC
>TRBJ1-1|TRBV29-1|many|-
CSVGRVGTEAFF
TGCAGCGTTGGGAGGGTGGGCACTGAAGCTTTCTTT
>TRBJ2-1|TRBV29-1|-|-
CSVEGAGDEQFF
TGCAGCGTTGAGGGGGCGGGAGATGAGCAGTTCTTC